Described below is a single T cell receptor (beta chain) sequence and its context. This specimen comes from a study of blood T cell repertoires in COVID-19. V was pared by 4 bases and J by 0 bases, with 5 bases between. Germline V gene sequence: CDR1 SGHNT, CDR2 YYREEE (reference sequence). The CDR3 is 13 amino acids. Repertoires were generated with immunoSEQ multiplex PCR, while TCRdb's copy carries only in-frame clones and drops some. The sample includes around 140,000 clones, over 80% of them seen just once. The sequenced material came from peripheral blood. V gene TRBV5-4 combines with J gene TRBJ1-5; no clear D gene. This TCR derives from a human donor in a cohort sampled during active COVID-19. The chain's CDR3 is CASSQNSNQPQHF. The CDR3 DNA sequence: TGTGCCAGCAGCCAGAATAGCAATCAGCCCCAGCATTTT.